These T cell receptor beta chains were read from a single sample in a study of blood T cell repertoires in COVID-19. Generated by immunoSEQ multiplex PCR, the TCRdb table keeps only in-frame clones and is missing some. This table holds 62,000 or so clones, approximately 83% found once. Specimen: peripheral blood. These TCRs come from a woman aged 55-70 years with acute or convalescent COVID-19. Both conserved end residues are part of each CDR3. D genes are given only for firm matches. Clone size is not always given. Where it is, it says once, few, many or a class for expanded clones.

NA	NA	TRBV5-1	TRBJ2-3	CASSLGGVGDTQYF	TGCGCCAGCAGCTTAGGGGGAGTCGGAGATACGCAGTATTTT
NA	NA	TRBV9	TRBJ2-4	CASSANTGLAKNIQYF	TGTGCCAGCAGCGCAAACACAGGATTAGCCAAAAACATTCAGTACTTC
NA	NA	TRBV24-1	TRBJ2-1	CATSDPGTPAEQFF	TGTGCCACCAGTGATCCCGGGACTCCAGCGGAGCAGTTCTTC
few	NA	TRBV5-6	TRBJ1-6	CASSLGRGNSPLHF	TGTGCCAGCAGCTTGGGTAGGGGTAATTCACCCCTCCACTTT
few	NA	TRBV4-2	TRBJ1-3	CASSQGGGSGNTIYF	TGTGCCAGCAGCCAAGGGGGGGGCTCTGGAAACACCATATATTTT
NA	NA	TRBV18	TRBJ2-5	CASSSQLQETQYF	TGTGCCAGCTCATCACAGCTACAAGAGACCCAGTACTTC
NA	TRBD1	TRBV7-3	TRBJ1-3	CASSSGTGGNTIYF	TGTGCCAGCAGTTCCGGGACAGGGGGTAACACCATATATTTT
NA	NA	TRBV7-6	TRBJ2-3	CASSLNFASTDTQYF	TGTGCCAGCAGCTTAAACTTTGCCAGCACAGATACGCAGTATTTT
NA	NA	TRBV5-8	TRBJ1-2	CASSLVSGQGYGYTF	TGTGCCAGCAGCTTGGTTTCAGGGCAAGGCTATGGCTACACCTTC
NA	TRBD1	TRBV27	TRBJ2-7	CASSLGTAYEQYF	TGTGCCAGCAGTCTCGGGACAGCCTACGAGCAGTACTTC
NA	TRBD1	TRBV7-3	TRBJ2-2	CASSPRTGWGELFF	TGTGCCAGCAGCCCTAGGACAGGGTGGGGGGAGCTGTTTTTT
NA	TRBD1	TRBV14	TRBJ1-2	CASSQGTGGRYGYTF	TGTGCCAGCAGCCAAGGGACAGGGGGCCGGTATGGCTACACCTTC
NA	TRBD2	TRBV5-1	TRBJ2-5	CASSRGLDTSSSGEGETQYF	TGCGCCAGCAGCCGCGGCCTGGACACATCTTCTAGCGGGGAGGGAGAGACCCAGTACTTC
medium-sized	NA	TRBV14	TRBJ2-7	CASSQGLTASSYEQYF	TGTGCCAGCAGCCAAGGATTGACTGCGAGCTCCTACGAGCAGTACTTC
NA	TRBD2	TRBV7-6	TRBJ2-1	CASSLGSGGYNEQFF	TGTGCCAGCAGCTTAGGTAGCGGGGGTTACAATGAGCAGTTCTTC
NA	NA	TRBV11-2	TRBJ1-1	CASSGDRLAEAFF	TGTGCCAGCAGCGGTGACAGGTTGGCTGAAGCTTTCTTT
once	NA	TRBV24-1	TRBJ2-5	CATSRGSAGETQYF	TGTGCCACCAGTCGTGGTAGCGCGGGAGAGACCCAGTACTTC
NA	NA	TRBV4-1	TRBJ2-7	CASSQGRYNYEQYF	TGCGCCAGCAGCCAAGGCCGCTATAACTACGAGCAGTACTTC
NA	TRBD1	TRBV7-2	TRBJ1-5	CASSARQGAPLNQPQHF	TGTGCCAGCAGCGCGAGACAGGGGGCCCCACTCAATCAGCCCCAGCATTTT
NA	TRBD1	TRBV5-5	TRBJ1-2	CASSLVQGGLNGYTF	TGTGCCAGCAGCTTGGTGCAGGGGGGCCTGAATGGCTACACCTTC
NA	NA	TRBV29-1	TRBJ1-1	CSFRRGGITEAFF	TGCAGCTTCCGAAGAGGGGGAATCACTGAAGCTTTCTTT
few	NA	TRBV19	TRBJ1-5	CASKVRQDNQPQHF	TGTGCCAGTAAGGTAAGACAGGACAATCAGCCCCAGCATTTT
once	NA	TRBV7-8	TRBJ2-4	CASSLYQSQGAASAKNIQYF	TGTGCCAGCAGCTTATATCAAAGCCAGGGCGCAGCCTCAGCCAAAAACATTCAGTACTTC
NA	NA	TRBV6-1	TRBJ1-1	CASSETENTEAFF	TGTGCCAGCAGTGAGACAGAGAACACTGAAGCTTTCTTT
NA	NA	TRBV29-1	TRBJ1-2	CSVEPGTYGYTF	TGCAGCGTTGAACCGGGGACTTATGGCTACACCTTC